The 30 T cell receptor beta chains below all came from one sample that was sequenced in a study of blood T cell repertoires in COVID-19. Sequencing used immunoSEQ multiplex PCR; TCRdb keeps in-frame clones, though not all of them. The sample includes 100,000 or so clones, about four fifths of them seen just once. Material for sequencing was peripheral blood. These receptors originate from an elderly woman with acute or convalescent COVID-19.

In this sample, this clone turned up a few times. Here the CDR3 DNA reads TGTGCCAGCGAACAGGGGCCCCGGGAAAAACTGTTTTTT. Its protein product is CASEQGPREKLFF. This chain links TRBV6-4 with TRBJ1-4, with 7 positions matching TRBD1. There are 13 residues in the CDR3. Per germline, CDR1 MRHNA and CDR2 SNTAGT. V gave up 8 bases and J gave up 8 bases; unmatched junction bases: 8.

The count of this clone is one. V usage is TRBV2 and J usage is TRBJ2-1, with a tentative D call TRBD2 (5 bases). This CDR3 spans 15 amino acids. Germline CDR1 reads SNHLY; CDR2 reads FYNNEI. Between the trimmed V and J ends, which lost 10 bases and 0 bases, there was a span of 16 bases. The DNA of the CDR3 is TGTGCCACCAAGAGCGGAACCAGCTCCTACAATGAGCAGTTCTTC. It translates to CATKSGTSSYNEQFF.

The chain recombines TRBV25-1 with TRBJ2-2; 8 bases line up with TRBD2. The CDR3 runs 15 residues. V lost 8 bases and J lost 2; bases outside the gene matches: 7. Germline V lookup: CDR1 MGHDK, CDR2 SYGVNS. The CDR3 coding sequence is TGTGCCAGCTCGACGGGGGGGGGCAACACCGGGGAGCTGTTTTTT. It translates to CASSTGGGNTGELFF.

The chain has TRBV5-1 and TRBJ2-1, with 7 bases fitting TRBD2. The CDR3 is 15 amino acids. Germline CDR1 reads SGHRS; CDR2 reads YFSETQ. V lost 5 bases and J lost 6; bases outside the gene matches: 11. CDR3 in DNA: TGCGCCAGCAGAGAAGGGACTACGCCTGGCAATGAGCAGTTCTTC. Its protein is CASREGTTPGNEQFF.

This clone was detected only a few times. CDR3 DNA: TGTGCCAGCAGTTACTCGGCTGCTTCGAACTATGGCTACACCTTC. It codes for CASSYSAASNYGYTF. The chain couples TRBV6-5 to TRBJ1-2; no definite D call. Germline CDR1 and CDR2: MNHEY and SVGAGI. V was pared by 0 bases and J by 2 bases, with 10 bases between. The CDR3 spans 15 residues.

The chain joins TRBV6-2 or TRBV6-3 to TRBJ1-1; a possible D gene is TRBD1 (6 bases). From germline, CDR1 is MNHEY and CDR2 SVGEGT. This CDR3 comprises 14 residues. Trimming left V 4 bases short and J 4 bases short, with 13 bases between. CDR3 nucleotide sequence: TGTGCCAGCAGTTTACTTACAGGGTCCACTGAAGCTTTCTTT. Protein sequence: CASSLLTGSTEAFF.

This clone was seen a handful of times. The V call is TRBV7-2, the J call TRBJ2-3, with 13 bases that match TRBD2. V lost 5 bases, J lost 0 bases, and 2 bases stayed unmatched. Germline V CDR1 and CDR2: SGHTA, FQGNSA. CDR3 length: 16 residues. Here the CDR3 reads CASSRGLAGSTDTQYF. In nucleotides, the CDR3 is TGTGCCAGCAGCAGGGGACTAGCGGGGAGCACAGATACGCAGTATTTT. Combining the CDR3 with reference TRBV7-2 and TRBJ2-3 gives the whole variable domain GAGVSQSPSNKVTEKGKDVELRCDPISGHTALYWYRQSLGQGLEFLIYFQGNSAPDKSGLPSDRFSAERTGGSVSTLTIQRTQQEDSAVYLCASSRGLAGSTDTQYFGPGTRLTVL.

CDR3 nucleotides: TGTGCCACCAGTCCCCGCCCGGGGACAGGGGGCTTGGACGAGCAGTACTTC. Its translation is CATSPRPGTGGLDEQYF. V usage is TRBV24-1 and J usage is TRBJ2-7, with 12 bases fitting TRBD1. Trimming at V came to 6 bases and at J to 5 bases, leaving 13 bases not matched to a gene. CDR1 and CDR2 from the germline V gene are KGHDR and SFDVKD. CDR3 size: 17 residues.

This clone was found a few times. Other DNA sequences of this sample code for an identical CDR3. The chain uses TRBV29-1 and TRBJ2-5, with D unresolved. The CDR3 runs to 11 residues. The germline CDR1 and CDR2 sequences are SQVTM and ANQGSEA. The ends were cut back, 4 bases at V and 1 base at J, with 4 bases in the middle. The CDR3 sequence: CSVAFQETQYF. The CDR3 DNA follows: TGCAGCGTTGCGTTCCAAGAGACCCAGTACTTC.

V gene TRBV15 combines with J gene TRBJ2-2; TRBD2 matches at 12 bases. The CDR3 is 17 amino acids. The V segment lost 2 bases and the J segment 5 bases; nucleotides outside the gene matches: 6. The germline V gene encodes CDR1 LNHNV and CDR2 YYDKDF (reference sequence). CDR3 nucleotides: TGTGCCACCAGCAGAAAGGAGGGGACTAGCGGGACCGGGGAGCTGTTTTTT. Protein: CATSRKEGTSGTGELFF.

The chain recombines TRBV11-2 with TRBJ2-1, with TRBD2 matching over 15 bases. Looked up from germline, CDR1 is SGHAT and CDR2 is FQNNGV. The ends lost 6 bases at V and 7 bases at J; junction bases unmatched: 7. This CDR3 has 16 residues. The CDR3 DNA is TGTGCCAGCAGTTTATCAGGGACTAGCGGGAGGAATGAGCAGTTCTTC. Amino acids: CASSLSGTSGRNEQFF. Filled out from reference TRBV11-2 and TRBJ2-1, the complete variable domain reads EAGVAQSPRYKIIEKRQSVAFWCNPISGHATLYWYQQILGQGPKLLIQFQNNGVVDDSQLPKDRFSAERLKGVDSTLKIQPAKLEDSAVYLCASSLSGTSGRNEQFFGPGTRLTVL.

This clone came up once. The chain carries TRBV30 and TRBJ2-3, with 14 positions matching TRBD2. J gave up 4 bases and V 2 bases, and 8 bases lay outside the gene matches. This CDR3 region has 17 residues. Germline lookup yields CDR1 GTSNPN and CDR2 SVGIG (reference sequence). DNA of the CDR3: TGTGCCTGGAGTAAGTACGGGACTAGCGGGAGCGCAGATACGCAGTATTTT. It is translated as CAWSKYGTSGSADTQYF.

The V gene is TRBV4-3, the J gene TRBJ2-7, with 11 positions matching TRBD1. The germline V gene has CDR1 LGHNA and CDR2 YSLEER. The CDR3 extends over 15 amino acids. V gave up 5 bases and J gave up 3 bases; unmatched junction bases: 6. CDR3 bases: TGCGCCAGCAGCACTACCGGGACAGGGGGCTACGAGCAGTACGTC. This encodes CASSTTGTGGYEQYV.

This sequence joins TRBV24-1 and TRBJ2-7; D is possibly TRBD1 (6 bases). Germline V gives CDR1 KGHDR, CDR2 SFDVKD. V was shortened by 5 bases and J by 2 bases, with 12 bases between the two germline ends. The CDR3 has 14 amino acids. CDR3 in amino acids: CATSAQGYPYEQYF. In DNA, the CDR3 is TGTGCCACCAGTGCCCAGGGGTATCCCTACGAGCAGTACTTC.

This clone has more than one count but fewer than ten. The chain combines TRBV2 with TRBJ2-2, with 7 bases lining up with TRBD2. Germline V gives CDR1 SNHLY, CDR2 FYNNEI. The J segment lost 8 bases and the V segment lost 5 bases, leaving 11 bases of the junction unmatched. The CDR3 is 15 amino acids. The CDR3 bases are TGTGCCAGCAGTCCGGGACTATTACTTTCAGGGGAGCTGTTTTTT. Translating it yields CASSPGLLLSGELFF.

This chain joins TRBV15 and TRBJ2-3; TRBD2 aligns across 7 bases. J lost 4 bases, V lost 0 bases, and 1 base had no gene match. This CDR3 has 14 amino acids. Germline V CDR1 and CDR2: LNHNV, YYDKDF (reference sequence). For the CDR3, the DNA is TGTGCCACCAGCAGAGAGCGGGAGTCAGATACGCAGTATTTT. Translated, it gives CATSRERESDTQYF.

This CDR3 is CASSLPPVEQYV. Here the CDR3 DNA reads TGTGCCAGCAGCTTACCCCCAGTAGAGCAGTACGTC. This chain uses TRBV5-5 with TRBJ2-7; D gene unclear. V lost 2 bases and J lost 7, with 10 bases in between. CDR1 is SGHKS and CDR2 is YYEKEE in the germline V gene (reference sequence). There are 12 residues in the CDR3.

The chain has TRBV9 and TRBJ2-5; D gene ambiguous. V was trimmed by 4 bases and J by 2 bases, leaving 18 bases between them. Germline values: CDR1 SGDLS, CDR2 YYNGEE. CDR3 size: 16 residues. In nucleotides, the CDR3 is TGTGCCAGCAGCCCCTCACTAAAGACGGCGCAAGAGACCCAGTACTTC. This encodes CASSPSLKTAQETQYF.

The rearrangement links TRBV5-4 to TRBJ2-5; TRBD2 matches 12 bases. J was trimmed by 2 bases and V by 4 bases; bases with no gene match: 3. Per germline, CDR1 SGHNT and CDR2 YYREEE (reference sequence). This CDR3 has 15 amino acids. CDR3 sequence: CASSAGTSGQETQYF. The CDR3 bases are TGTGCCAGCAGCGCCGGGACTAGCGGGCAAGAGACCCAGTACTTC.

The chain employs TRBV29-1 and TRBJ1-1, with no clear D. Trimming pared 4 bases from V and 10 bases from J, leaving 10 bases between. Germline CDR1 reads SQVTM; CDR2 reads ANQGSEA. This CDR3 comprises 10 residues. The CDR3 sequence is CSVGQVVAFF. The DNA for the CDR3 is TGCAGCGTTGGTCAGGTAGTAGCTTTCTTT.

This clone was seen a handful of times. The CDR3 sequence is CASSQEGGDGYEQYF. CDR3 DNA sequence: TGCGCCAGCAGCCAAGAGGGAGGGGACGGCTACGAGCAGTACTTC. The chain is built from TRBV4-1 and TRBJ2-7; 7 nucleotides align to TRBD2. The germline V gene has CDR1 MGHRA and CDR2 YSYEKL. CDR3 length: 15 residues. V lost 0 bases to trimming and J lost 3 bases; unmatched junction nucleotides: 5.

The chain links TRBV5-1 to TRBJ2-5; the D gene is possibly TRBD1 (5 bases). The CDR3 totals 14 residues. Per the germline V gene, CDR1 is SGHRS and CDR2 is YFSETQ. The V end was cut by 3 bases, the J end by 2 bases, with 11 bases between. The CDR3 DNA reads TGCGCCAGCAGCTCTCAGGGTCCTCAAGAGACCCAGTACTTC. Residues: CASSSQGPQETQYF.

In DNA, the CDR3 is TGTGCCAGCAGCCAAGAGAATAGCGGGAGCGTGTGGGAGACCCAGTACTTC. Translated: CASSQENSGSVWETQYF. V usage is TRBV4-2 and J usage is TRBJ2-5, with TRBD2 identical over 9 bases. Germline CDR1 reads LGHNA; CDR2 reads YNFKEQ. The ends lost 0 bases at V and 5 bases at J; junction bases unmatched: 10. The CDR3 runs to 17 residues.

The rearrangement joins TRBV5-5 to TRBJ1-2, with 11 nucleotides matching TRBD1. Trimming took 2 bases from V and 7 from J; bases not matched to a gene: 4. Per germline, CDR1 SGHKS and CDR2 YYEKEE (reference sequence). This CDR3 is built from 14 residues. This CDR3 is CASSFGQGASGYTF. CDR3 bases: TGTGCCAGCAGCTTCGGACAGGGGGCGTCTGGCTACACCTTC.

This clone was picked up one time. V and J are TRBV24-1 and TRBJ1-5; TRBD1 matches 8 bases. Trimming cost V 4 bases and J 2 bases; bases outside gene matches: 6. CDR1 is KGHDR and CDR2 is SFDVKD in the germline V gene. The CDR3 contains 16 residues. The CDR3: CATSEAGGAGNQPQHF. The CDR3 DNA follows: TGTGCCACCAGTGAAGCAGGGGGCGCGGGCAATCAGCCCCAGCATTTT.

The genes are TRBV15 and TRBJ2-1; perhaps TRBD2 as D (5 bases). The CDR3 extends over 13 amino acids. The ends were cut back, 1 base at V and 9 bases at J, with 10 bases in the middle. Per the germline V gene, CDR1 is LNHNV and CDR2 is YYDKDF (reference sequence). The CDR3 here is CATSRVLGGEQFF. CDR3 sequence (DNA): TGTGCCACCAGCAGAGTGCTAGGAGGTGAGCAGTTCTTC.

This clone was seen only once. V gene TRBV7-9 combines with J gene TRBJ2-5; 12 bases agree with TRBD2. The CDR3 runs 19 residues. With V trimmed by 5 bases and J by 4 bases, 17 bases remained unmatched. Germline CDR1 reads SEHNR; CDR2 reads FQNEAQ (reference sequence). CDR3 in amino acids: CASSRRRLAGVRGGETQYF. The CDR3 bases are TGTGCCAGCAGCCGTCGTCGACTAGCGGGAGTTCGGGGTGGAGAGACCCAGTACTTC.

This chain joins TRBV7-2 and TRBJ1-1; 9 positions match TRBD1. This CDR3 is 15 amino acids long. V trimming: 0 bases; J trimming: 5 bases; junction bases outside the gene matches: 4. Germline V lookup: CDR1 SGHTA, CDR2 FQGNSA. The CDR3 DNA follows: TGTGCCAGCAGCTTAGCCGGACAGGGGACAACTGAAGCTTTCTTT. Its translation is CASSLAGQGTTEAFF.

A word on this clone: Other DNA sequences in the same sample also yield this CDR3. This chain links TRBV18 with TRBJ2-5, with D perhaps TRBD1 (6 bases). Trimming stripped 6 bases from V and 2 bases from J, with 10 bases between. The germline V gene has CDR1 KGHSH and CDR2 LQKENI. This CDR3 contains 13 residues. The CDR3 is CASSPDRQETQYF. For the CDR3, the DNA is TGTGCCAGCTCTCCGGACAGACAAGAGACCCAGTACTTC.

The V call is TRBV6-5, the J call TRBJ2-2, with D tentatively TRBD1 (5 bases). Germline CDR1 and CDR2: MNHEY and SVGAGI. CDR3 length: 13 amino acids. Trimming removed 2 bases at V and 6 bases at J, with 7 bases between. This CDR3 is CASSYRGPGELFF. DNA for the CDR3: TGTGCCAGCAGTTACAGGGGTCCCGGGGAGCTGTTTTTT.